This T cell receptor (beta chain) was captured by sequencing in a study of T cells expressing NK-cell markers. The study, taken as a whole, reports: Once again these clonotypes came out on top in the CD3+CD56-NKG2C+ fraction of a handful of donors. What remained unclear was the HCMV specificity of expanded NKG2C+ T cell clones.

Generation of TCR beta cDNA was performed by 5'RACE template switching incorporating UMIs. TCRdb reprocessed the 5' RACE reads and stores each CDR3 protein as one record, lacking DNA. This sample contains 550,000 or so distinct CDR3 sequences. The CDR3 is 13 residues long. The germline CDR1 and CDR2 sequences are LNHDA and SQIVND (reference sequence). A note on this clonotype: No antigen is known for it.

The sequenced sample consisted of blood T cells: a sorted CD56 or NKG2C T cell subset, CD4+ or CD8+ T cells, or bulk PBMC T cells (not recorded which). The sequence was collected from a man aged 18 to 35 in good health. This chain uses TRBV19 with TRBJ1-2; the D call of TRBD1 rests on TCRdb alone, since no DNA is present to check it. This chain's CDR3 is CASSRDSLYGYTF.